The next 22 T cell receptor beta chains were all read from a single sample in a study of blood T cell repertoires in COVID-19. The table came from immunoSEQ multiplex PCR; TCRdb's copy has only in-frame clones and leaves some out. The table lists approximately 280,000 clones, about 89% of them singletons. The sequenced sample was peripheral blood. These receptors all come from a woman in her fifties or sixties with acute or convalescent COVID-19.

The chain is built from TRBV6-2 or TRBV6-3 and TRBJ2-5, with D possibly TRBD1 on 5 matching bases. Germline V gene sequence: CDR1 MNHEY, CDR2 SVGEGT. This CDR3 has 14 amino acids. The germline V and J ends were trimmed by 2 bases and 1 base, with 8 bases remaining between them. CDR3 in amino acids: CASSYVGPQETQYF. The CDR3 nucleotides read TGTGCCAGCAGTTACGTGGGGCCCCAAGAGACCCAGTACTTC.

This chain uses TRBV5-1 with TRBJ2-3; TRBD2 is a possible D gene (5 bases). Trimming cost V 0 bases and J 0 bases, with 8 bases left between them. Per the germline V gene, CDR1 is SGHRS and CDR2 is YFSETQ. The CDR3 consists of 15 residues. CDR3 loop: CASSLEWESTDTQYF. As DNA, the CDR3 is TGCGCCAGCAGCTTGGAGTGGGAGAGCACAGATACGCAGTATTTT.

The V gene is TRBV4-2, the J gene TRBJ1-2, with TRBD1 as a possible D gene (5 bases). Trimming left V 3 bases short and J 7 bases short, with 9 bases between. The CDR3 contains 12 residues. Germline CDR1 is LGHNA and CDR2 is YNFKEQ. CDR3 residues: CASSHTGGGYTF. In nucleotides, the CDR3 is TGTGCCAGCAGCCACACGGGGGGTGGCTACACCTTC.

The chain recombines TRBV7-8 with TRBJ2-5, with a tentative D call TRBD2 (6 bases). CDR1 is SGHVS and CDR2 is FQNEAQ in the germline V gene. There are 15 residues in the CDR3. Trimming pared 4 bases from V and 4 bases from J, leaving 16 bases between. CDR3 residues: CASSSARGGRETQYF. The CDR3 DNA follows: TGTGCCAGCAGCTCGGCGCGGGGAGGCCGAGAGACCCAGTACTTC.

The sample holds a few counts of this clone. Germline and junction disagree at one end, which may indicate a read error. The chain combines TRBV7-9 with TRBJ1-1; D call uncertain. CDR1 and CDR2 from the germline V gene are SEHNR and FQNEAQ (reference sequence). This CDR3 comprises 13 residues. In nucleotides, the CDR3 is TGTGCCAGCAGCTTAGCGCCGAGGACTGATGCTTTCTTT. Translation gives CASSLAPRTDAFF.

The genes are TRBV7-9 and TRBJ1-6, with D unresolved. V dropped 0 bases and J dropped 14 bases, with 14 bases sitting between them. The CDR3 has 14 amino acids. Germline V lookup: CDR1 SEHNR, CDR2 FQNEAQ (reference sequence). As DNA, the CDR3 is TGTGCCAGCAGCTTAGCGCTCAGGCAGATCACCCTCCACTTT. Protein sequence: CASSLALRQITLHF.

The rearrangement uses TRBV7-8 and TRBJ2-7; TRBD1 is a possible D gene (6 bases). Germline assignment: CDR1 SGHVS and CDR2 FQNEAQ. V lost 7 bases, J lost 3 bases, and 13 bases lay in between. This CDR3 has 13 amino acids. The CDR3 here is CASNELQGYEQYF. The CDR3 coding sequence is TGTGCCAGCAACGAATTACAGGGCTACGAGCAGTACTTC.

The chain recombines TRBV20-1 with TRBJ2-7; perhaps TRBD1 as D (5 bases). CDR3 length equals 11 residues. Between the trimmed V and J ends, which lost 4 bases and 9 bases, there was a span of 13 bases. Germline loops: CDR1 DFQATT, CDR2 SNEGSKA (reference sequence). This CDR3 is CSATAVQGQYF. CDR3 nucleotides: TGCAGTGCTACGGCAGTTCAGGGGCAGTACTTC.

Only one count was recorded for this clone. The CDR3 region is CATRQTTGSYGYTF. CDR3 bases: TGTGCCACCAGGCAAACGACAGGTTCCTATGGCTACACCTTC. The chain has TRBV24-1 and TRBJ1-2; TRBD1 is a possible D gene (6 bases). Germline V gene lookup returns CDR1 KGHDR and CDR2 SFDVKD. The CDR3 contains 14 residues. Between the trimmed V and J ends, which lost 7 bases and 4 bases, there was a span of 15 bases.

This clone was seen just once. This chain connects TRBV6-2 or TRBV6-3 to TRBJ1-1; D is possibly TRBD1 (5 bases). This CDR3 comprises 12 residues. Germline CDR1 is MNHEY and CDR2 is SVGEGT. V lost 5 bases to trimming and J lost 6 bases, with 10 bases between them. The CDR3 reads CASSRLGPEAFF. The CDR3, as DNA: TGTGCCAGCAGTCGCCTGGGGCCTGAAGCTTTCTTT.

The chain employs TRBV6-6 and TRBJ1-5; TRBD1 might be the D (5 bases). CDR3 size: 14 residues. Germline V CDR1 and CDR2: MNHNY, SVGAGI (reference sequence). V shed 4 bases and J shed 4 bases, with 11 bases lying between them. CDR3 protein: CASSSIAGNQPQHF. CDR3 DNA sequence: TGTGCCAGCAGTTCGATAGCAGGGAATCAGCCCCAGCATTTT.

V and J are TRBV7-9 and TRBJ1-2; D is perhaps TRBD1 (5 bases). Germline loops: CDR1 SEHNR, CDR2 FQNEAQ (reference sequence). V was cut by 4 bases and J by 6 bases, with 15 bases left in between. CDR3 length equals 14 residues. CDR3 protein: CASSSPGGAHGYTF. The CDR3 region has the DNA TGTGCCAGCAGCTCCCCGGGAGGGGCCCATGGCTACACCTTC.

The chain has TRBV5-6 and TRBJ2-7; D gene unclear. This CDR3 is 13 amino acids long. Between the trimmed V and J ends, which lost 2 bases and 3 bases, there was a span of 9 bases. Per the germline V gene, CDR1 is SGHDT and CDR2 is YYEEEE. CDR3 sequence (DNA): TGTGCCAGCAGCTTCGGTCGTGGCTACGAGCAGTACTTC. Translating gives CASSFGRGYEQYF.

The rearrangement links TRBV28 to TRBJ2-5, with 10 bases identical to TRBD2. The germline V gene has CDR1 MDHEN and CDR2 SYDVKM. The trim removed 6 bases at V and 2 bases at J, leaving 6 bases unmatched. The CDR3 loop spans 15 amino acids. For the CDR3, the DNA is TGTGCCAGCAGGGGGGGACTAGCGTTTCAAGAGACCCAGTACTTC. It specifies CASRGGLAFQETQYF.

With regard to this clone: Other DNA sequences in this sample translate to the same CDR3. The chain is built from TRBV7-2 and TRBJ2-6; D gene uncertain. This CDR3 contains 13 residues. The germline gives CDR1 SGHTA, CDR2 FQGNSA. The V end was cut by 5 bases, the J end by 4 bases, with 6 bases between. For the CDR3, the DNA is TGTGCCAGCAGCCCCCTCGGGGCCAACGTCCTGACTTTC. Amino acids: CASSPLGANVLTF.

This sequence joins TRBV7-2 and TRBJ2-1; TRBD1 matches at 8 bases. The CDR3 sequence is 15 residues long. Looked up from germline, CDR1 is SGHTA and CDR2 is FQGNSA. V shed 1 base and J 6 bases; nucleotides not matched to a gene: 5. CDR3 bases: TGTGCCAGCAGCTTAGTAACGGGACAGGTCAATGAGCAGTTCTTC. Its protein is CASSLVTGQVNEQFF.

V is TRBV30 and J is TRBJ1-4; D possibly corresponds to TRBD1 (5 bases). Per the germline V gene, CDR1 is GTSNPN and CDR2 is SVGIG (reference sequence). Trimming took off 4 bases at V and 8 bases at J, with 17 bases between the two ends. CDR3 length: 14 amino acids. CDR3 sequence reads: CAWKVGRGNEKLFF. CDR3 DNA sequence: TGTGCCTGGAAAGTCGGGCGGGGCAACGAAAAACTGTTTTTT.

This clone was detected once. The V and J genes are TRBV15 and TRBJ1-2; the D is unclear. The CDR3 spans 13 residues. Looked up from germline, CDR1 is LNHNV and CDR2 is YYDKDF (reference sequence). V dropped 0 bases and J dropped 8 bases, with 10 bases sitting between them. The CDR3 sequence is CATSRDSPGGYTF. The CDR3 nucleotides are TGTGCCACCAGCAGAGACAGCCCGGGGGGCTACACCTTC. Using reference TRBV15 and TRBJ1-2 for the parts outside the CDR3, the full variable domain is DAMVIQNPRYQVTQFGKPVTLSCSQTLNHNVMYWYQQKSSQAPKLLFHYYDKDFNNEADTPDNFQSRRPNTSFCFLDIRSPGLGDTAMYLCATSRDSPGGYTFGSGTRLTVV.

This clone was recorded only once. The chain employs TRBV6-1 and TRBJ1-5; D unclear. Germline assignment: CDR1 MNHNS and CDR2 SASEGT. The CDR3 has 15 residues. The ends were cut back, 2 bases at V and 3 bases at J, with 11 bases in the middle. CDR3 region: CASSESGMANQPQHF. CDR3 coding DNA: TGTGCCAGCAGTGAATCGGGGATGGCCAATCAGCCCCAGCATTTT.

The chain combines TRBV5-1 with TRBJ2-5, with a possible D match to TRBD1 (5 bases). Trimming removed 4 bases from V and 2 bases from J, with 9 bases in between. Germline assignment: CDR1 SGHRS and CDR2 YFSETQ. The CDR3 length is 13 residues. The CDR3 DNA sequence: TGCGCCAGCAGCCCCGACAGACAAGAGACCCAGTACTTC. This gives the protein CASSPDRQETQYF.

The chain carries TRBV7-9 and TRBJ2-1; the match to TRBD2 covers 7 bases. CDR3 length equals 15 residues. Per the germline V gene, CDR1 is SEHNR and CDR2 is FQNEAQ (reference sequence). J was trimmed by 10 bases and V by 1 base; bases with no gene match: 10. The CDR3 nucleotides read TGTGCCAGCAGCTTAGAGGGCGGGAGTGGAACCGAGCAGTTCTTC. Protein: CASSLEGGSGTEQFF.

CDR3 bases: TGTGCCACCAGCAGAGGTCTCGGGGGAGAGACCCAGTACTTC. Amino acids: CATSRGLGGETQYF. This chain uses TRBV15 with TRBJ2-5, with D possibly being TRBD2 (6 bases). This CDR3 spans 14 amino acids. Germline V gene data show CDR1 as LNHNV and CDR2 as YYDKDF (reference sequence). Deletions cut 1 base from V and 4 bases from J, with 10 bases between.